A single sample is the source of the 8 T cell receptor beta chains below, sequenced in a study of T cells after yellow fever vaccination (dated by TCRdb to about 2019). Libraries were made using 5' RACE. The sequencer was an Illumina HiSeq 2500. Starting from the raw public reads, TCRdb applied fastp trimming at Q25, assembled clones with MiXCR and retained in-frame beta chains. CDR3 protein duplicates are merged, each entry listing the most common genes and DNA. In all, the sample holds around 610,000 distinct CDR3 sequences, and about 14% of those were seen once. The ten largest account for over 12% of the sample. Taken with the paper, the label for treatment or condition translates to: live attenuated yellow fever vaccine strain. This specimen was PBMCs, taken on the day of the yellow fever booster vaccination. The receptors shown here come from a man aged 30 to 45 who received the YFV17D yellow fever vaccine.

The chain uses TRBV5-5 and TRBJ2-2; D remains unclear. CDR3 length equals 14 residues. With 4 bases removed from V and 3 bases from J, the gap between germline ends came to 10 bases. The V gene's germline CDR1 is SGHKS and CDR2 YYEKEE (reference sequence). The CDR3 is CASSLRSDTGELFF. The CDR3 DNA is TGTGCCAGCAGCCTACGGAGCGACACCGGGGAGCTGTTTTTT.

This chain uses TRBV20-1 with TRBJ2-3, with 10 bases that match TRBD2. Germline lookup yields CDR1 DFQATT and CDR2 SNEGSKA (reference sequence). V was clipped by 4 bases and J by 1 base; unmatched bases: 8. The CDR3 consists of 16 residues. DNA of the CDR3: TGCAGTGCTATCCCGGGACTAGCGCCCCGCACAGATACGCAGTATTTT. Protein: CSAIPGLAPRTDTQYF.

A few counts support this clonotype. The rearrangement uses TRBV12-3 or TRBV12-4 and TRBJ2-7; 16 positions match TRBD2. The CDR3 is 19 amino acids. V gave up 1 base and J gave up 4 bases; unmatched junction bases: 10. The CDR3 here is CASSLGSPGLAGGTYEQYF. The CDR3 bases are TGTGCCAGCAGTTTAGGATCACCGGGACTAGCGGGAGGGACATACGAGCAGTACTTC.

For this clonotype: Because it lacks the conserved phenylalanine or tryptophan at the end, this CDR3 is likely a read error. The CDR3 DNA reads as TGTGCCAGCAGTTACTCGCCTACTAGCGGATTCACAGATACGCAGTATTGT. As protein: CASSYSPTSGFTDTQYC. The V call is TRBV6-5, the J call TRBJ2-3; the match to TRBD2 covers 8 bases. The germline CDR1 and CDR2 sequences are MNHEY and SVGAGI. The CDR3 sequence is 17 residues long. Trimming cost V 0 bases and J 2 bases; bases outside gene matches: 7.

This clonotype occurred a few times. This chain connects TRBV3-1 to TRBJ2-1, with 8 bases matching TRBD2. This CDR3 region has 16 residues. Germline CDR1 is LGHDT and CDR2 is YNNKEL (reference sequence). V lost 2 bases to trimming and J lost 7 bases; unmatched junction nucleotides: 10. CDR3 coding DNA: TGTGCCAGCAGCCAATTTCTGCGGGAGGTGCATAATGAGCAGTTCTTC. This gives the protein CASSQFLREVHNEQFF.

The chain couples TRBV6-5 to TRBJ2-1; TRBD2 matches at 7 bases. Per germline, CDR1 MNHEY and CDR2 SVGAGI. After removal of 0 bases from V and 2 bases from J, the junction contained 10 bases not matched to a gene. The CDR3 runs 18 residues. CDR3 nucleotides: TGTGCCAGCAGTTACTCGACCAGAGCGGGAAGGGCCTACAATGAGCAGTTCTTC. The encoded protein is CASSYSTRAGRAYNEQFF.

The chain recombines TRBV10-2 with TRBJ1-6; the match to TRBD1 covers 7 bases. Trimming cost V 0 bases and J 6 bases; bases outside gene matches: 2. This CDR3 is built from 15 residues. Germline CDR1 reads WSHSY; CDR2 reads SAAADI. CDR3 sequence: CASSESGDSNSPLHF. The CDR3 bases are TGCGCCAGCAGTGAGTCAGGGGACAGTAATTCACCCCTCCACTTT.

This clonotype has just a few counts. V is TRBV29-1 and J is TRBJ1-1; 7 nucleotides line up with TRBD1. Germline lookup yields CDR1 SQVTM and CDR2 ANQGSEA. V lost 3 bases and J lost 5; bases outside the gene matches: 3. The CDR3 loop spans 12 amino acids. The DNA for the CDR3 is TGCAGCGTTGATCAGGGGGGTACTGAAGCTTTCTTT. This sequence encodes CSVDQGGTEAFF. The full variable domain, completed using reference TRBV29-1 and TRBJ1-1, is SAVISQKPSRDICQRGTSLTIQCQVDSQVTMMFWYRQQPGQSLTLIATANQGSEATYESGFVIDKFPISRPNLTFSTLTVSNMSPEDSSIYLCSVDQGGTEAFFGQGTRLTVV.